This T cell receptor beta chain was found in a study of breast tumors, draining lymph nodes, adjacent tissues. Study-wide results and caveats: Findings are consistent with lymph node origin and intratumoral expansion of most tumor T cells. Luminal-like breast cancer showed significantly greater tumor-nontumor repertoire similarity than basal-like breast cancer did. Compared with lymph nodes, tumors were less diverse; compared with nontumor tissue, more.

Via MiXCR, TCRdb re-called the multiplex PCR reads, giving one row per CDR3 protein. The repertoire consists of approximately 130,000 distinct CDR3 sequences, with 20% to 25% occurring once and the leading ten covering roughly 2.6%. Axillary draining lymph nodes of breast cancer patients supplied the node samples. V shed 8 bases and J 3 bases; nucleotides not matched to a gene: 11. The germline V gene encodes CDR1 MDHEN and CDR2 SYDVKM. The CDR3 covers 15 residues. Many counts were recorded for this clonotype. What it binds is unknown. Sequenced sample: axillary lymph node tissue. This TCR came from a female donor with breast cancer. Some clones in this sample may be carry-over from other donors' samples. V is TRBV28 and J is TRBJ2-3; 7 nucleotides agree with TRBD1. In nucleotides, the CDR3 is TGTGCCAGCCTGAGAGGGGGCTGGGGGACAGATACGCAGTATTTT. Translation: CASLRGGWGTDTQYF. The full variable domain, in which reference TRBV28 and TRBJ2-3 provide the parts outside the CDR3, is DVKVTQSSRYLVKRTGEKVFLECVQDMDHENMFWYRQDPGLGLRLIYFSYDVKMKEKGDIPEGYSVSREKKERFSLILESASTNQTSMYLCASLRGGWGTDTQYFGPGTRLTVL.